The 4 T cell receptor beta chains reported below all come from one sample, sequenced in a study of T-cell memory formation after mild COVID-19. Each CDR3 protein is one row after TCRdb ran MiXCR on the 5' RACE reads. The sample has about 440,000 distinct CDR3 sequences, around 19% seen once. The sequenced sample was PBMCs or a T cell subset sorted from them (not recorded which). The receptors were gathered from an adult woman who had mild COVID-19 (a few samples of this study predate the infection). Cell type and time point are not known.

This clonotype was seen ten or more times. V is TRBV20-1 and J is TRBJ2-7; 10 nucleotides align to TRBD2. Germline V gives CDR1 DFQATT, CDR2 SNEGSKA (reference sequence). J lost 5 bases, V lost 5 bases, and 6 bases had no gene match. The CDR3 has 13 amino acids. The CDR3 nucleotides are TGCAGTGCTCGGACTAGCGGAGGAAACGAGCAGTACTTC. Amino acid sequence: CSARTSGGNEQYF.

J is TRBJ2-1 and V is TRBV12-3 or TRBV12-4, with a weak D call TRBD1 (8 bases). The CDR3 covers 18 residues. V was shortened by 5 bases and J by 9 bases, with 29 bases between the two germline ends. The CDR3 sequence: CASSPRGRAVGPGGEQFF. CDR3 in DNA: TGTGCCAGCAGTCCCAGGGGGCGTGCAGTAGGTCCGGGAGGTGAGCAGTTCTTC.

This clonotype has a handful of counts. This chain joins TRBV9 and TRBJ2-1; 13 bases map to TRBD2. CDR3 length: 16 amino acids. V shed 3 bases, J shed 3 bases, and the junction held 3 bases outside the gene matches. The germline CDR1 and CDR2 sequences are SGDLS and YYNGEE. The chain's CDR3 is CASSAGLAGRYNEQFF. As DNA, the CDR3 is TGTGCCAGCAGCGCGGGACTAGCGGGACGCTACAATGAGCAGTTCTTC.

The chain combines TRBV7-9 with TRBJ2-5; perhaps TRBD1 as D (6 bases). This CDR3 region has 14 residues. V was cut by 4 bases and J by 5 bases, with 14 bases left in between. CDR1 and CDR2 from the germline V gene are SEHNR and FQNEAQ (reference sequence). The chain's CDR3 is CASSSKTGQETQYF. The CDR3 DNA sequence: TGTGCCAGCAGCTCTAAGACAGGTCAGGAGACCCAGTACTTC.